These T cell receptor beta chains were read from a single sample in a study of blood T cell repertoires in COVID-19. Assay: immunoSEQ multiplex PCR; the TCRdb copy retains only in-frame clones and omits some. The sample carries fewer than 300,000 clones, around 90% recorded once. The material sequenced was peripheral blood. These receptors came from a woman aged 45-65 years with COVID-19, enrolled during active disease. Each CDR3 is given with its conserved first and last residue.

TRBV10-3	TRBJ2-7	CAISEPGQSYEQYF
TRBV6-2/TRBV6-3	TRBJ2-4	CASSYLAGGAKNIQYF
TRBV11-2	TRBJ2-7	CASSLDSGKPYEQYF
TRBV18	TRBJ1-2	CASSSRTEGNYGYTF
TRBV23-1	TRBJ2-7	CASSQSIKTGQGPSVLQYF
TRBV5-5	TRBJ2-1	CASRPRDRVVDEQFF
TRBV18	TRBJ2-6	CASSPNRGNSGANVLTF
TRBV9	TRBJ1-2	CASTEQGDSVF
TRBV3-1/TRBV3-2	TRBJ1-1	CASSQDRQAWGTEAFF
TRBV6-2/TRBV6-3	TRBJ2-7	CASSYPGQGTYEQYF
TRBV19	TRBJ1-1	CASSLWTTNTEAFF
TRBV24-1	TRBJ2-3	CATSDPTSGSTDTQYF
TRBV5-1	TRBJ2-5	CASSALSTSVPETQYF
TRBV9	TRBJ2-7	CASSAAPGGSRYEQYF
TRBV3-1/TRBV3-2	TRBJ1-1	CASRGGGNTEAFF
TRBV2	TRBJ2-6	CASSSDRPTSGANVLTF
TRBV19	TRBJ1-2	CASSKGTGYGYTF
TRBV5-1	TRBJ1-5	CASRSGQGSNQPQHF
TRBV6-5	TRBJ1-1	CASSSSGGVNTEAFF
TRBV29-1	TRBJ2-1	CSVGGLAGGSSYNEQFF
TRBV7-9	TRBJ1-2	CASSYRDRNYGYTF
TRBV18	TRBJ1-2	CASSPDEQYGYTF
TRBV9	TRBJ1-1	CASSVATGDRGFAEAFF
TRBV5-5	TRBJ1-2	CASSIRQGDGYTF
TRBV2	TRBJ1-2	CASRRGISGGYTF
TRBV30	TRBJ1-2	CAWSVQVGIGGYTF
TRBV15	TRBJ2-7	CATSREREWAYEQYF
TRBV7-3	TRBJ2-3	CASSLASGFTDTQYF
TRBV7-3	TRBJ2-2	CASSSRPGFNTGELFF
TRBV5-8	TRBJ1-1	CASRLNTEAFF
TRBV7-9	TRBJ1-1	CASSLEMEMGAFF
TRBV28	TRBJ2-5	CASSRDEETQYF
TRBV6-5	TRBJ2-7	CASSYSKGGWEQYF
TRBV19	TRBJ1-2	CASSIASQGSYGYTF
TRBV12-3/TRBV12-4	TRBJ2-2	CASSRGTGELFF
TRBV27	TRBJ2-7	CASAGLGYEQYF
TRBV6-6	TRBJ1-2	CASNLGGVGAYGYTF
TRBV5-4	TRBJ2-3	CASSPPGTNGSSNTQYF
TRBV27	TRBJ2-7	CASSFQPPGQGAWTYEQYF
TRBV24-1	TRBJ1-2	CATSETQGAGGYTF
TRBV7-7	TRBJ2-2	CASTGSSTGELFF
TRBV6-1	TRBJ1-2	CASSGGWGQGAFGSGYTF
TRBV19	TRBJ1-2	CASSIGGSPPTF
TRBV7-9	TRBJ1-5	CASSSSASPGQPQHF
TRBV19	TRBJ1-4	CASCYGSTGDEKLFF
TRBV30	TRBJ2-1	CAWRGLAVNEQFF
TRBV6-5	TRBJ2-7	CASRGGELEQYF
TRBV5-4	TRBJ2-7	CASSVDSYEQYF
TRBV10-2	TRBJ2-7	CASRDPDSYEQYF
TRBV19	TRBJ1-1	CASSMKYSGRVNTEAFF
TRBV24-1	TRBJ2-1	CATSDPGTGRYNEQFF
TRBV5-1	TRBJ1-1	CASSLGYGTDPMNTEAFF
TRBV7-8	TRBJ2-1	CASSLGLAGNNEQFF